A single sample gave rise to the 21 T cell receptor beta chains below, sequenced in a study of beta chain features in type 1 diabetes (dated by TCRdb to 2016 to 2018). What the research found in general, with its limitations: A moderate but significant shortening of TCRB CDR3 length was observed in type 1 diabetes patients in all four CD4+ subsets.

The library was built by means of the immunoSEQ multiplex PCR assay. All of the isolated RNA was reverse transcribed with the High Capacity cDNA Reverse Transcription Kit, so expressed TCRB transcripts were sequenced. TCRdb took this table from immuneACCESS and kept in-frame rearrangements with V and J called. Such tables lack part of the clones; where checked against another copy, unresolved V genes explain under half of the gap, and the rest is unexplained. This sample is represented by 600,000 to 700,000 clones; around 15% of them were singletons. Together, the top ten hold less than 0.025% of the sample. The antigens for these receptors are not known. The specimen sequenced was naive CD4+ T cells from blood. Explained via the paper, the cell subset or site label denotes: true naive CD4+ T cells. The receptors shown here come from a young man with type 1 diabetes.

This clone was counted between two and nine times. The chain links TRBV28 to TRBJ1-2; the D gene is possibly TRBD1 (6 bases). The germline V and J ends were trimmed by 7 bases and 2 bases, with 11 bases remaining between them. The CDR3 length is 13 residues. Germline assignment: CDR1 MDHEN and CDR2 SYDVKM. The CDR3 nucleotides are TGTGCCAGCACCAGGACAGTCAACTATGGCTACACCTTC. Protein product: CASTRTVNYGYTF.

This clone was seen a handful of times. The V gene is TRBV11-1, the J gene TRBJ2-2; D may correspond to TRBD1 or TRBD2 (6 bases each). Germline CDR1 SGHAT, CDR2 FQDESV (reference sequence). The ends were cut back, 5 bases at V and 3 bases at J, with 19 bases in the middle. The CDR3 is 17 amino acids. CDR3 coding DNA: TGTGCCAGCAGCCCCCGGGGGCGACAGGCGGACACCGGGGAGCTGTTTTTT. Translated: CASSPRGRQADTGELFF. Variable domain in full (rest from reference TRBV11-1 and TRBJ2-2): EAEVAQSPRYKITEKSQAVAFWCDPISGHATLYWYRQILGQGPELLVQFQDESVVDDSQLPKDRFSAERLKGVDSTLKIQPAELGDSAMYLCASSPRGRQADTGELFFGEGSRLTVL.

The chain uses TRBV30 and TRBJ1-3; the D is unclear. Germline CDR1 reads GTSNPN; CDR2 reads SVGIG (reference sequence). V was shortened by 0 bases and J by 3 bases, with 6 bases between the two germline ends. This CDR3 has 13 residues. CDR3 bases: TGTGCCTGGAGTGTACACGGTGGAAACACCATATATTTT. Protein: CAWSVHGGNTIYF.

On this clone: The same CDR3 also results from other DNA sequences found in this sample. V and J are TRBV28 and TRBJ2-5; D might be TRBD1 (6 bases). V was shortened by 6 bases and J by 2 bases, with 10 bases between the two germline ends. CDR1 and CDR2 from the germline V gene are MDHEN and SYDVKM. The CDR3 has 13 amino acids. Here the CDR3 DNA reads TGTGCCAGCAGCCTCGGACAGCAAGAGACCCAGTACTTC. Amino acids: CASSLGQQETQYF.

The chain has TRBV9 and TRBJ1-2, with 10 bases matching TRBD1. There are 15 residues in the CDR3. Germline-derived CDR1 and CDR2 are SGDLS and YYNGEE. Trimming took 5 bases from V and 8 from J; bases not matched to a gene: 12. The CDR3 reads CASRKSGTGAEGYTF. The DNA for the CDR3 is TGTGCCAGCAGGAAGTCCGGGACAGGGGCGGAGGGCTACACCTTC.

This clone was seen a handful of times. This sample also contains other DNA sequences that code for the same CDR3. This chain joins TRBV21-1 and TRBJ1-2. TRBV21-1 is deemed a pseudogene. This CDR3 comprises 11 residues. CDR3 sequence reads: CASSKGSGYTF. CDR3 sequence (DNA): TGTGCCAGCAGCAAAGGTTCTGGCTACACCTTC.

As regards this clone: The sample carries other DNA sequences with the same CDR3. The gene calls are TRBV30 and TRBJ1-1; 8 bases are shared with TRBD1. Trimming cost V 3 bases and J 1 base; bases outside gene matches: 1. Germline loops: CDR1 GTSNPN, CDR2 SVGIG (reference sequence). CDR3 length: 13 amino acids. The CDR3 is CAWSRGPNTEAFF. CDR3 nucleotides: TGTGCCTGGAGCAGGGGGCCGAACACTGAAGCTTTCTTT.

This clone was picked up a small number of times. In nucleotides, the CDR3 is TGTGCCAGTTATACCACAACCAACCACGAGCAGTACTTC. Residues: CASYTTTNHEQYF. This chain connects TRBV27 to TRBJ2-7; D is uncertain. The CDR3 is 13 residues long. Germline CDR1 MNHEY, CDR2 SMNVEV (reference sequence). Trimming pared 9 bases from V and 5 bases from J, leaving 17 bases between.

The chain links TRBV5-1 to TRBJ1-2, with D possibly TRBD1 on 6 matching bases. Germline V gene data show CDR1 as SGHRS and CDR2 as YFSETQ. The CDR3 has 13 residues. The V and J ends lost 1 base and 4 bases respectively, with 8 bases between them. This chain's CDR3 is CASSLTGIYGYTF. DNA of the CDR3: TGCGCCAGCAGCTTGACAGGGATCTATGGCTACACCTTC.

This clone was found a few times. V and J are TRBV12-5 and TRBJ2-3, with a weak D call TRBD2 (5 bases). Trimming removed 1 base at V and 6 bases at J, with 11 bases between. In germline, CDR1 is LGHNT, CDR2 FRNRAP. This CDR3 contains 14 residues. The CDR3 loop is CASGLGVERDTQYF. CDR3 nucleotide sequence: TGTGCTAGTGGTTTGGGGGTAGAGCGGGATACGCAGTATTTT.

On this clone itself: This specimen includes other DNA sequences encoding the same CDR3. This CDR3 is CASSEQGTGELFF. CDR3 sequence (DNA): TGTGCCAGCAGTGAACAGGGCACCGGGGAGCTGTTTTTT. This chain joins TRBV6-4 and TRBJ2-2; tentatively, D is TRBD1 (6 bases). Germline-derived CDR1 and CDR2 are MRHNA and SNTAGT. Trimming stripped 3 bases from V and 4 bases from J, with 6 bases between. The CDR3 runs to 13 residues.

V usage is TRBV28 and J usage is TRBJ2-7; weak D call: TRBD1 (6 bases). V was clipped by 6 bases and J by 3 bases, with 12 bases between them. CDR3 length equals 13 residues. Looked up from germline, CDR1 is MDHEN and CDR2 is SYDVKM. CDR3 sequence: CASRGQLYYEQYF. The CDR3 DNA reads as TGTGCCAGCAGAGGACAGTTATACTACGAGCAGTACTTC.

The sample holds a few counts of this clone. The rearrangement joins TRBV5-1 to TRBJ1-1; D unclear. Between the trimmed V and J ends, which lost 0 bases and 4 bases, there was a span of 10 bases. Germline CDR1 and CDR2: SGHRS and YFSETQ. This CDR3 is 14 amino acids long. The CDR3, as DNA: TGCGCCAGCAGCTTGGAAGGGATAGGCACTGAAGCTTTCTTT. It yields the protein CASSLEGIGTEAFF. Full variable domain (outside the CDR3, taken from reference TRBV5-1 and TRBJ1-1): KAGVTQTPRYLIKTRGQQVTLSCSPISGHRSVSWYQQTPGQGLQFLFEYFSETQRNKGNFPGRFSGRQFSNSRSEMNVSTLELGDSALYLCASSLEGIGTEAFFGQGTRLTVV.

V gene TRBV7-9 combines with J gene TRBJ1-1; no reliable D call. Deletions cut 5 bases from V and 1 base from J, with 11 bases between. Germline V gene sequence: CDR1 SEHNR, CDR2 FQNEAQ (reference sequence). This CDR3 has 14 residues. In nucleotides, the CDR3 is TGTGCCAGCAGCCTCCGGGAGGGGAACACTGAAGCTTTCTTT. This encodes CASSLREGNTEAFF. The complete variable domain, with remaining parts taken from reference TRBV7-9 and TRBJ1-1, reads DTGVSQNPRHKITKRGQNVTFRCDPISEHNRLYWYRQTLGQGPEFLTYFQNEAQLEKSRLLSDRFSAERPKGSFSTLEIQRTEQGDSAMYLCASSLREGNTEAFFGQGTRLTVV.

The chain recombines TRBV5-5 with TRBJ2-4, with D perhaps matching TRBD2 (5 bases). This CDR3 region has 12 residues. V lost 4 bases and J 6 bases, leaving 8 bases between the germline ends. The germline V gene encodes CDR1 SGHKS and CDR2 YYEKEE (reference sequence). CDR3 in DNA: TGTGCCAGCAGCCCCGGACTAAACATTCAGTACTTC. Translating it yields CASSPGLNIQYF. The full variable domain, its missing parts supplied by reference TRBV5-5 and TRBJ2-4, is DAGVTQSPTHLIKTRGQQVTLRCSPISGHKSVSWYQQVLGQGPQFIFQYYEKEERGRGNFPDRFSARQFPNYSSELNVNALLLGDSALYLCASSPGLNIQYFGAGTRLSVL.

This clone was picked up one time. The CDR3, as DNA: TGCGCCAGCAGTAGGGGACAGGGGAAAGATACGCAGTATTTT. It translates to CASSRGQGKDTQYF. The V call is TRBV10-1, the J call TRBJ2-3; 10 nucleotides agree with TRBD1. With V trimmed by 5 bases and J by 5 bases, 4 bases remained unmatched. Germline CDR1 WNHNN, CDR2 SYGVQD (reference sequence). This CDR3 has 14 amino acids.

The rearrangement joins TRBV5-6 to TRBJ2-5; 7 nucleotides line up with TRBD1. Trimming at V came to 0 bases and at J to 5 bases, leaving 4 bases not matched to a gene. Per germline, CDR1 SGHDT and CDR2 YYEEEE. This CDR3 has 14 residues. The CDR3 here is CASSLEGAEETQYF. In nucleotides, the CDR3 is TGTGCCAGCAGCTTGGAGGGGGCGGAGGAGACCCAGTACTTC.

The chain employs TRBV28 and TRBJ1-5, with D perhaps TRBD1 (5 bases). The CDR3 contains 15 residues. V was shortened by 3 bases and J by 2 bases, with 11 bases between the two germline ends. The germline CDR1 and CDR2 sequences are MDHEN and SYDVKM. CDR3 sequence (DNA): TGTGCCAGCAGTTTGGGAGGGGACGGCAATCAGCCCCAGCATTTT. It translates to CASSLGGDGNQPQHF.

This clone has only a few counts. The CDR3 protein is CASWTSGYNEQFF. The CDR3 nucleotides read TGTGCCTCCTGGACTAGCGGTTACAATGAGCAGTTCTTC. V and J are TRBV30 and TRBJ2-1; 10 nucleotides line up with TRBD2. Germline V gene sequence: CDR1 GTSNPN, CDR2 SVGIG (reference sequence). The junction had 4 bases not matched to a gene; V was cut back by 7 bases and J by 4 bases. This CDR3 has 13 residues.

The table lists this clone with a few counts. The chain is built from TRBV7-2 and TRBJ2-1, with 9 nucleotides matching TRBD2. Trimming cost V 6 bases and J 4 bases; bases outside gene matches: 10. Germline V CDR1 and CDR2: SGHTA, FQGNSA. The CDR3 loop spans 16 amino acids. In DNA, the CDR3 is TGTGCCAGCAGGGGCAGGGCCAGCGGGGGGTACAATGAGCAGTTCTTC. This translates into CASRGRASGGYNEQFF.

This clone was counted only a few times. The rearrangement links TRBV5-4 to TRBJ2-6; D remains ambiguous. V dropped 0 bases and J dropped 2 bases, with 6 bases sitting between them. CDR3 length equals 15 residues. Germline V CDR1 and CDR2: SGHNT, YYREEE (reference sequence). CDR3 loop: CASSLGAPGANVLTF. The CDR3 coding sequence is TGTGCCAGCAGCTTGGGGGCGCCTGGGGCCAACGTCCTGACTTTC.